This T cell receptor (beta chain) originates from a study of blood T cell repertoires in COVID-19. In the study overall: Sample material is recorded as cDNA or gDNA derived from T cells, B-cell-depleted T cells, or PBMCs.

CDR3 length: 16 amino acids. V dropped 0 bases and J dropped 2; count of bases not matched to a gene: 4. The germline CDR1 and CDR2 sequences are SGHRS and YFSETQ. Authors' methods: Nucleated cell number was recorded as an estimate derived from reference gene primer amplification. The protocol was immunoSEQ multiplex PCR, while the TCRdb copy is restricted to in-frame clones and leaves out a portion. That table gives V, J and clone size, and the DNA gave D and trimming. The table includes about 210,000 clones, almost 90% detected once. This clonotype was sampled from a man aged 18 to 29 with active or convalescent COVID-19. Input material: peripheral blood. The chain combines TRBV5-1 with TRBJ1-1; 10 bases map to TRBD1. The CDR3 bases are TGCGCCAGCAGCTTGGGTTGGGACAGGGGAAACACTGAAGCTTTCTTT. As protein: CASSLGWDRGNTEAFF.